The TCR beta chain described here comes from a study of regulatory T cells in long-lasting Graves disease. Time point reported: persistent/refractory GD, antithyroid drugs over 5 years with positive TRAb. PBMCs provided the RNA from which the TCR library was made. The V gene lost 5 bases and the J gene lost 1 base, with 9 bases spanning the gap. Germline CDR1 SQVTM, CDR2 ANQGSEA. The CDR3 totals 13 residues. Both iRepertoire HTBI primers and Arm-PCR of CDR3 regions were used to build the TCR beta libraries. One entry per CDR3 protein, called by TCRdb with MiXCR from the multiplex PCR reads. Of about 460,000 distinct CDR3 sequences in the sample, 20% to 25% were seen once. This clonotype was found many times.

The specimen was peripheral blood mononuclear cells (PBMCs), collected when the disease was refractory, from a patient treated with antithyroid drugs. The clonotype originates from a female donor with Graves disease. The chain joins TRBV29-1 to TRBJ2-4; the D is unclear. CDR3 sequence: CSVLMSAKNIQYF. The CDR3 DNA sequence: TGCAGCGTTTTGATGTCCGCCAAAAACATTCAGTACTTC.